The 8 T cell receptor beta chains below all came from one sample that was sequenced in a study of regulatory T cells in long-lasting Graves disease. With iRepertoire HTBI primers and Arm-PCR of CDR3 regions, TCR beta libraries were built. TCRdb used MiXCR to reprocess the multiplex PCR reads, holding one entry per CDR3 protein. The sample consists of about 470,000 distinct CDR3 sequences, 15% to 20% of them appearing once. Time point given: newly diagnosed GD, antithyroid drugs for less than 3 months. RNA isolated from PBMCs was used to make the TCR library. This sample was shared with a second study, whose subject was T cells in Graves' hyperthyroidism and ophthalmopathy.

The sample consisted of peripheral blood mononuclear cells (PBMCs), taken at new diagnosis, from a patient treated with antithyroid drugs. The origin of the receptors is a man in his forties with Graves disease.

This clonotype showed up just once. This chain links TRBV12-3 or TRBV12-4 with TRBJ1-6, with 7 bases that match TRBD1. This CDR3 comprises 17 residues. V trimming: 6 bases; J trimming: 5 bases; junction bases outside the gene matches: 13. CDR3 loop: CASSRKVRGLHNSPLHF. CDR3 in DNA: TGTGCCAGCAGCCGAAAGGTTAGGGGGCTCCATAATTCACCCCTCCACTTT.

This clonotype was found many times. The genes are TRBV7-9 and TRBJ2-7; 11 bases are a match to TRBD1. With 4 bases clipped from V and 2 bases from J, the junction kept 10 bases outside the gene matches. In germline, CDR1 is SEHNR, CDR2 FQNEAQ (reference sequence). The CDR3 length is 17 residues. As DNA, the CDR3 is TGTGCCAGCAGCTACCCACAACGGACAGGGGGCACCTACGAGCAGTACTTC. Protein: CASSYPQRTGGTYEQYF.

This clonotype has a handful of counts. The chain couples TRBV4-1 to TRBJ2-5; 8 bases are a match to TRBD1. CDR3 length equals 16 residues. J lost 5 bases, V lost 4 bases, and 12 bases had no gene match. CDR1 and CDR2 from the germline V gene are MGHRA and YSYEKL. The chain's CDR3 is CASSRSGTGSAETQYF. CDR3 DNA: TGCGCCAGCAGCCGGTCCGGGACAGGCTCGGCGGAGACCCAGTACTTC.

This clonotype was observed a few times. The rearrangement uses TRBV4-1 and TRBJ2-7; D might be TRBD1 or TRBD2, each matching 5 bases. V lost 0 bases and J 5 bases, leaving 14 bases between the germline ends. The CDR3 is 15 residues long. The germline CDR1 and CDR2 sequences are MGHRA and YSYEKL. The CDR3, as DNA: TGCGCCAGCAGCCAAGATCCGGGGCTTCGCGACGAGCAGTACTTC. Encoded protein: CASSQDPGLRDEQYF.

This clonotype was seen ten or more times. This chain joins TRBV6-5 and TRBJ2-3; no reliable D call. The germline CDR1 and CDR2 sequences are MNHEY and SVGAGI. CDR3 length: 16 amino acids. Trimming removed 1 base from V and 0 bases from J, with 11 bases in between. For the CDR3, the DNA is TGTGCCAGCAGTTACTTCTTAGCAGCTAGCACAGATACGCAGTATTTT. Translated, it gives CASSYFLAASTDTQYF.

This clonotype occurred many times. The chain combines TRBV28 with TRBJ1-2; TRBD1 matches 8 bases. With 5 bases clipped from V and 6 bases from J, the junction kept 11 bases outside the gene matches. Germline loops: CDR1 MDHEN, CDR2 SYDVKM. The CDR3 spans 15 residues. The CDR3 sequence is CASSPPDRVRNGYTF. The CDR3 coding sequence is TGTGCCAGCAGTCCCCCGGACAGGGTGCGGAATGGCTACACCTTC.

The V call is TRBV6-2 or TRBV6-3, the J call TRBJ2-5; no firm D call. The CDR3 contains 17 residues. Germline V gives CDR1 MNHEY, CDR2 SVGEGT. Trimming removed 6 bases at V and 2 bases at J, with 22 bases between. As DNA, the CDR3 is TGTGCCAGCAGCACAACCTACGGCCAAGGACCTCAAGAGACCCAGTACTTC. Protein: CASSTTYGQGPQETQYF.

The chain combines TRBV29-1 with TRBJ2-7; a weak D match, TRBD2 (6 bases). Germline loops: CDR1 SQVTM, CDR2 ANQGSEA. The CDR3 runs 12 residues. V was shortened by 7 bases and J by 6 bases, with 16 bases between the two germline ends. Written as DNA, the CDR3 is TGCAGCGCCCGGAGGGACCTCCGCGAGCAGTACTTC. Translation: CSARRDLREQYF.